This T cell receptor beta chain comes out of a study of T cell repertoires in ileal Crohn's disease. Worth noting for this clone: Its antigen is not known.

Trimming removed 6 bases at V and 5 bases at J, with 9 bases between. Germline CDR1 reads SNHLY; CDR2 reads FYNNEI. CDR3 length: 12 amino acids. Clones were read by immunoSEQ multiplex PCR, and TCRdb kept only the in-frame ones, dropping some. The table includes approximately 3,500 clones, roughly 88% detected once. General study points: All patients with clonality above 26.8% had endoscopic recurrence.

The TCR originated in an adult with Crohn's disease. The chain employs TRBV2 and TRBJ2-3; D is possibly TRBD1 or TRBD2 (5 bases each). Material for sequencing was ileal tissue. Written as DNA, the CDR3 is TGTGCCAGCAGCGCTGGGGGAGATACGCAGTATTTT. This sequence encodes CASSAGGDTQYF.